This T cell receptor beta chain is drawn from a study of control samples from healthy donors and cancer patients. CDR1 is SGDLS and CDR2 is YYNGEE in the germline V gene. This CDR3 has 14 residues. V was shortened by 3 bases and J by 9 bases, with 16 bases between the two germline ends. Sequencing was performed with immunoSEQ multiplex PCR; in TCRdb, only in-frame clones are kept and a portion is missing. The sample consists of approximately 160,000 clones, approximately 94% of them appearing once. This rearrangement joins TRBV9 to TRBJ1-5; no definite D call. The material sequenced was blood. This receptor was taken from a young woman in good health. The CDR3 loop reads CASSAGISIAPQHF. CDR3 nucleotides: TGTGCCAGCAGCGCTGGGATAAGTATCGCGCCCCAGCATTTT.